Listed below are T cell receptor beta chains from one sample, sequenced in a study of response to subunit inactivated influenza vaccine. TCRdb redid the calling of the RT-PCR reads with MiXCR, one entry per CDR3 protein. The sample shows 450,000 to 500,000 distinct CDR3 sequences, 11% of them seen only once. The sequencing used PBMCs from blood, collected around seven weeks after vaccination. All receptors come from a man between 45 and 60 years old who received an inactivated influenza vaccine. Both conserved end residues are part of each CDR3. A D gene is named only where the DNA matches it firmly. A row's size may be missing; if present it is once, few, many or a size class.

clone_size j_call cdr3_length d_call v_call cdr3_aa cdr3_nt
. TRBJ1-2 15 TRBD1 TRBV7-9 CASSLPTGGRDGYTF TGTGCCAGCAGCTTGCCAACAGGGGGCCGGGATGGCTACACCTTC
few TRBJ2-1 13 . TRBV12-3/TRBV12-4 CASSLIPDNEQFF TGTGCCAGCAGTTTAATCCCTGACAATGAGCAGTTCTTC
many TRBJ2-3 13 . TRBV10-3 CAISDDLRDTQYF TGTGCCATCAGTGATGATCTCAGGGATACGCAGTATTTT
many TRBJ2-2 16 TRBD2 TRBV5-1 CASSSGTSGNTGELFF TGCGCCAGCAGCTCCGGGACTAGCGGGAACACCGGGGAGCTGTTTTTT
many TRBJ2-7 16 TRBD2 TRBV4-3 CASSLRLAGGPYEQYF TGCGCCAGCAGCCTCCGTCTAGCGGGAGGGCCCTACGAGCAGTACTTC
. TRBJ2-7 14 . TRBV2 CASSERGPSYEQYF TGTGCCAGCAGTGAGCGTGGGCCTTCCTACGAGCAGTACTTC
few TRBJ1-1 12 . TRBV29-1 CSAAGSNTEAFF TGCAGCGCGGCAGGCAGTAACACTGAAGCTTTCTTT
few TRBJ2-1 15 . TRBV7-6 CASSLRGREVNEQFF TGTGCCAGCAGCTTACGAGGGAGAGAAGTCAATGAGCAGTTCTTC
. TRBJ2-7 14 . TRBV12-3/TRBV12-4 CASSLKVDAYEQYF TGTGCCAGCAGTTTAAAAGTGGACGCCTACGAGCAGTACTTC
. TRBJ2-5 15 TRBD1 TRBV15 CATSRVTGMEETQYF TGTGCCACCAGCAGAGTGACAGGGATGGAAGAGACCCAGTACTTC
. TRBJ2-3 21 TRBD2 TRBV7-6 CASSLGHRDRGLAGAYYTQYF TGTGCCAGCAGCTTAGGTCACCGGGACAGGGGACTAGCGGGAGCCTACTATACGCAGTATTTT
. TRBJ2-7 15 . TRBV10-1 CASSEALGKSYEQYF TGCGCCAGCAGTGAGGCCTTAGGAAAGTCCTACGAGCAGTACTTC
many TRBJ1-2 12 . TRBV20-1 CSADRGPYGYTF TGCAGTGCTGACCGGGGACCTTATGGCTACACCTTC
many TRBJ2-3 13 . TRBV20-1 CSARDSFVLTQYF TGCAGTGCTAGAGACTCCTTTGTCCTTACGCAGTATTTT
few TRBJ2-1 16 . TRBV18 CASSPLGQQSYNEQFF TGTGCCAGCTCACCTCTAGGGCAGCAGTCCTACAATGAGCAGTTCTTC
many TRBJ2-7 13 . TRBV28 CASSLGWEYEQYF TGTGCCAGCAGTTTAGGTTGGGAGTACGAGCAGTACTTC
few TRBJ2-7 15 . TRBV11-2 CASSRLGTADYEQYF TGTGCCAGCAGCCGCCTAGGGACTGCAGACTACGAGCAGTACTTC
few TRBJ2-3 14 . TRBV4-3 CASSQSRPPDTQYF TGCGCCAGCAGCCAGTCTCGGCCGCCAGATACGCAGTATTTT
few TRBJ1-5 15 . TRBV20-1 CSARLQGHSNQPQHF TGCAGTGCTAGATTGCAGGGCCATAGCAATCAGCCCCAGCATTTT